The T cell receptor beta chain under discussion was sequenced for a study of T cells after yellow fever vaccination. Via MiXCR, TCRdb re-called the 5' RACE reads, giving one row per CDR3 protein. The sample yields 300,000 or so distinct CDR3 sequences, approximately 8% seen once. This clonotype was counted between two and nine times. V gave up 2 bases and J gave up 2 bases, with 9 bases separating them. The CDR3 totals 14 residues. This clonotype was sampled from a man aged 18-30 years who received the YFV17D yellow fever vaccine. Sequences were derived from PBMCs, sampled around 45 days after the first yellow fever vaccination. The chain joins TRBV12-3 or TRBV12-4 to TRBJ1-1; a weak D match, TRBD1 (5 bases). The CDR3 DNA reads TGTGCCAGCAGTTTATGGCAGGGAAACACTGAAGCTTTCTTT. As protein: CASSLWQGNTEAFF.